This entry lists 26 T cell receptor beta chains sequenced from one sample in a study of T-cell reconstitution after alpha-beta-depleted transplantation in children. During its preparation, the TCRbeta library received unique molecular identifiers. TCRdb re-called the PCR reads with MiXCR, one entry per CDR3 protein. The sample carries a few hundred thousand distinct CDR3 sequences, around an eighth recorded once. The sample in question was PBMCs from the stem cell graft donor, obtained from the stem cell graft. The receptors originated from a human donor who donated a stem cell graft to a child with combined immunodeficiency.

This clonotype was observed a few times. V is TRBV20-1 and J is TRBJ2-1; D is ambiguous. The V end lost 3 bases, the J end lost 6 bases, and 9 bases lay between the germline ends. The CDR3 is made up of 12 amino acids. Looked up from germline, CDR1 is DFQATT and CDR2 is SNEGSKA (reference sequence). The CDR3 bases are TGCAGTGCTAGCCCCCTAGGCAATGAGCAGTTCTTC. It specifies CSASPLGNEQFF.

This clonotype came up a few times. This chain connects TRBV5-6 to TRBJ2-7, with a weak D call TRBD2 (6 bases). From germline, CDR1 is SGHDT and CDR2 YYEEEE. Trimming took 7 bases from V and 6 from J, leaving 20 bases between them. CDR3 length: 14 amino acids. The CDR3 region has the DNA TGTGCCAGCCACTCTCCGGCAAGGGGAGGCGAGCAGTACTTC. The encoded protein is CASHSPARGGEQYF.

This clonotype was recorded at least ten times. The rearrangement uses TRBV2 and TRBJ2-2, with unresolved D. Looked up from germline, CDR1 is SNHLY and CDR2 is FYNNEI. The CDR3 covers 13 residues. Deletions cut 1 base from V and 4 bases from J, with 4 bases between. Written as DNA, the CDR3 is TGTGCCAGCAGTGAAGATCCCACCGGGGAGCTGTTTTTT. Residues: CASSEDPTGELFF.

This clonotype was seen repeatedly, ten times or more. The V call is TRBV7-8, the J call TRBJ1-2; D gene ambiguous. The germline gives CDR1 SGHVS, CDR2 FQNEAQ. The V end lost 0 bases, the J end lost 2 bases, and 7 bases lay between the germline ends. The CDR3 is 14 residues long. This CDR3 is CASSLALQNYGYTF. Written as DNA, the CDR3 is TGTGCCAGCAGCTTAGCGCTACAGAACTATGGCTACACCTTC.

The chain recombines TRBV7-8 with TRBJ2-2, with 8 bases fitting TRBD2. V dropped 9 bases and J dropped 2; count of bases not matched to a gene: 8. The CDR3 consists of 15 residues. Germline V gene sequence: CDR1 SGHVS, CDR2 FQNEAQ. CDR3 DNA: TGTGCCAGTGGCGCCGGGACTAGTAACACCGGGGAGCTGTTTTTT. Protein: CASGAGTSNTGELFF.

This clonotype turned up a few times. The V and J genes are TRBV6-2 or TRBV6-3 and TRBJ2-2; no definite D call. Looked up from germline, CDR1 is MNHEY and CDR2 is SVGEGT. This CDR3 comprises 13 residues. Deletions cut 4 bases from V and 7 bases from J, with 10 bases between. CDR3 loop: CASSLTGYGELFF. In DNA form, the CDR3 reads TGTGCCAGCAGTTTGACTGGTTACGGGGAGCTGTTTTTT.

The chain combines TRBV27 with TRBJ1-4; D unclear. The CDR3 sequence is 13 residues long. In germline, CDR1 is MNHEY, CDR2 SMNVEV (reference sequence). V gave up 2 bases and J gave up 5 bases, with 6 bases separating them. The CDR3 loop is CASSLTANEKLFF. CDR3 sequence (DNA): TGTGCCAGCAGTTTAACAGCGAATGAAAAACTGTTTTTT.

This clonotype has more than one count but fewer than ten. The chain joins TRBV5-5 to TRBJ2-7, with 9 nucleotides matching TRBD2. There are 13 residues in the CDR3. The trim removed 3 bases at V and 4 bases at J, leaving 2 bases unmatched. Per germline, CDR1 SGHKS and CDR2 YYEKEE (reference sequence). The CDR3 nucleotides are TGTGCCAGCAGCTCTAGCGGGGAGTACGAGCAGTACTTC. Residues: CASSSSGEYEQYF.

There are a few counts of this clonotype. V and J are TRBV2 and TRBJ1-2; D is possibly TRBD1 (6 bases). The CDR3 consists of 14 residues. The ends were cut back, 6 bases at V and 2 bases at J, with 13 bases in the middle. CDR1 and CDR2 (germline): SNHLY, FYNNEI. Here the CDR3 DNA reads TGTGCCAGCAGAGAGGGACAAACCAACTATGGCTACACCTTC. Its protein product is CASREGQTNYGYTF.

In this sample, this clonotype turned up a few times. CDR3 bases: TGCAGTGCCCCTACCCAATTGGGGAATGAGCAGTTCTTC. Translation gives CSAPTQLGNEQFF. This chain uses TRBV20-1 with TRBJ2-1; D uncertain. In germline, CDR1 is DFQATT, CDR2 SNEGSKA (reference sequence). CDR3 size: 13 residues. Trimming stripped 6 bases from V and 7 bases from J, with 16 bases between.

The chain joins TRBV7-2 to TRBJ1-2, with a weak D call TRBD1 (6 bases). The germline CDR1 and CDR2 sequences are SGHTA and FQGNSA. This CDR3 has 14 residues. Deletions cut 6 bases from V and 6 bases from J, with 17 bases between. CDR3: CASREGQNWDGYTF. CDR3 sequence (DNA): TGTGCCAGCAGGGAAGGACAGAACTGGGATGGCTACACCTTC.

This clonotype was counted a few times. The V call is TRBV29-1, the J call TRBJ2-5; 8 nucleotides agree with TRBD1. This CDR3 is 12 amino acids long. Germline V CDR1 and CDR2: SQVTM, ANQGSEA. J was trimmed by 3 bases and V by 7 bases; bases with no gene match: 4. The CDR3 nucleotides are TGCAGCGCCCGGACAGGGAAAGAGACCCAGTACTTC. Residues: CSARTGKETQYF.

The gene calls are TRBV7-2 and TRBJ2-3; tentatively, D is TRBD2 (6 bases). V was cut by 7 bases and J by 6 bases, with 14 bases left in between. The CDR3 consists of 13 residues. Germline loops: CDR1 SGHTA, CDR2 FQGNSA. In DNA, the CDR3 is TGTGCCAGCACCCCTCCGGGGGTGGATACGCAGTATTTT. Its protein product is CASTPPGVDTQYF.

The chain joins TRBV28 to TRBJ2-1, with 10 bases lining up with TRBD1. The CDR3 length is 16 residues. With 6 bases clipped from V and 4 bases from J, the junction kept 9 bases outside the gene matches. The germline CDR1 and CDR2 sequences are MDHEN and SYDVKM. CDR3: CASRPGGTGEYNEQFF. The CDR3 nucleotides read TGTGCCAGCAGACCCGGGGGGACAGGGGAATACAATGAGCAGTTCTTC.

The chain recombines TRBV7-2 with TRBJ2-1; a possible D gene is TRBD2 (5 bases). The CDR3 has 17 residues. CDR1 is SGHTA, CDR2 FQGNSA, per germline. Between the trimmed V and J ends, which lost 5 bases and 0 bases, there was a span of 17 bases. The CDR3, as DNA: TGTGCCAGCAGCCCAGAGGGCTGGATGGCCTCCTACAATGAGCAGTTCTTC. Its translation is CASSPEGWMASYNEQFF.

This clonotype was observed a handful of times. V usage is TRBV12-3 or TRBV12-4 and J usage is TRBJ1-1, with D possibly matching TRBD1 (6 bases). The germline V and J ends were trimmed by 2 bases and 5 bases, with 12 bases remaining between them. The CDR3 runs 14 residues. CDR3 amino acids: CASSLSGGETEAFF. In DNA form, the CDR3 reads TGTGCCAGCAGTTTATCGGGGGGCGAAACTGAAGCTTTCTTT.

The J gene is TRBJ2-5, the V gene TRBV7-9; D is ambiguous. CDR1 is SEHNR and CDR2 is FQNEAQ in the germline V gene (reference sequence). The CDR3 contains 13 residues. V was cut by 5 bases and J by 1 base, with 8 bases left in between. The CDR3 region is CASSHTSQETQYF. CDR3 DNA: TGTGCCAGCAGCCACACCTCCCAAGAGACCCAGTACTTC.

This clonotype was seen repeatedly, ten times or more. The gene calls are TRBV7-7 and TRBJ2-5; D may be TRBD2 (5 bases). The CDR3 runs to 13 residues. V was shortened by 5 bases and J by 6 bases, with 13 bases between the two germline ends. Looked up from germline, CDR1 is SSHAT and CDR2 is FNYEAQ (reference sequence). The chain's CDR3 is CASSKLVDQTQYF. The DNA of the CDR3 is TGTGCCAGCAGCAAACTAGTGGATCAGACCCAGTACTTC.

This clonotype was detected many times. The chain recombines TRBV6-5 with TRBJ1-6; 7 bases fit TRBD1. In germline, CDR1 is MNHEY, CDR2 SVGAGI. This CDR3 has 12 amino acids. V dropped 6 bases and J dropped 11; count of bases not matched to a gene: 4. This CDR3 reads CASSTRGAPLHF. CDR3 coding DNA: TGTGCCAGCAGCACCAGGGGGGCACCCCTCCACTTT.

In this sample, this clonotype turned up a few times. The chain recombines TRBV6-5 with TRBJ2-1; 7 bases agree with TRBD2. The V gene's germline CDR1 is MNHEY and CDR2 SVGAGI. J lost 2 bases, V lost 6 bases, and 7 bases had no gene match. The CDR3 is 15 amino acids. CDR3 protein: CASSPIAGAYNEQFF. For the CDR3, the DNA is TGTGCCAGCAGCCCCATTGCGGGAGCCTACAATGAGCAGTTCTTC.

This clonotype was counted at least ten times. V gene TRBV5-1 combines with J gene TRBJ2-5; no clear D gene. The CDR3 has 12 residues. Germline V lookup: CDR1 SGHRS, CDR2 YFSETQ. Deletions cut 2 bases from V and 5 bases from J, with 7 bases between. This CDR3 reads CASSLSRETQYF. In nucleotides, the CDR3 is TGCGCCAGCAGCTTAAGTCGGGAGACCCAGTACTTC.

The chain uses TRBV7-2 and TRBJ1-2; D is uncertain. V was cut by 3 bases and J by 6 bases, with 11 bases left in between. This CDR3 comprises 13 residues. Germline-derived CDR1 and CDR2 are SGHTA and FQGNSA. The CDR3 region is CASSLTYRHGYTF. In DNA form, the CDR3 reads TGTGCCAGCAGCTTGACGTACCGCCATGGCTACACCTTC.

This clonotype was counted at least ten times. V usage is TRBV28 and J usage is TRBJ1-3; D gene uncertain. Germline V gene lookup returns CDR1 MDHEN and CDR2 SYDVKM. The V end lost 1 base, the J end lost 0 bases, and 16 bases lay between the germline ends. The CDR3 consists of 18 residues. The CDR3 nucleotides are TGTGCCAGCAGTTTATTGGCCTCCACAGACCTCTCTGGAAACACCATATATTTT. As protein: CASSLLASTDLSGNTIYF.

In its sample, this clonotype was seen many times. The CDR3 loop reads CASSWGLAESYEQYF. The CDR3 DNA reads as TGTGCCAGCAGCTGGGGACTAGCGGAGAGCTACGAGCAGTACTTC. This chain links TRBV6-1 with TRBJ2-7; 11 bases agree with TRBD2. V lost 6 bases to trimming and J lost 3 bases; unmatched junction nucleotides: 7. CDR1 and CDR2 (germline): MNHNS, SASEGT. The CDR3 totals 15 residues.

This clonotype was recorded at least ten times. The chain is built from TRBV28 and TRBJ2-5; TRBD2 is a possible D gene (7 bases). The germline gives CDR1 MDHEN, CDR2 SYDVKM. The CDR3 contains 14 residues. V lost 7 bases and J lost 0, with 12 bases in between. CDR3 DNA: TGTGCCAGCAAGGGGGGGGGGAACCAAGAGACCCAGTACTTC. Its protein is CASKGGGNQETQYF.

The chain joins TRBV24-1 to TRBJ1-1, with D possibly TRBD1 on 5 matching bases. The CDR3 is 13 amino acids. V dropped 6 bases and J dropped 6 bases, with 13 bases sitting between them. Germline V CDR1 and CDR2: KGHDR, SFDVKD. The CDR3 coding sequence is TGTGCCACCAGTCAGGGCGCGGGGGCTGAAGCTTTCTTT. This gives the protein CATSQGAGAEAFF.